This T cell receptor beta chain is from a study of STAT5B mutations in CD4+ large granular lymphocyte leukemia. Only in-frame clones appear in the TCRdb table, and some are missing; sequencing was by immunoSEQ multiplex PCR. The sample shows some 40,000 clones, roughly 83% of them seen only once. Trimming cost V 4 bases and J 9 bases; bases outside gene matches: 8. This CDR3 is 14 amino acids long. CDR1 and CDR2 (germline): MNHEY, SVGAGI. Controls came from buffy coats of healthy blood donors. Only a few counts were recorded for this clone. V usage is TRBV6-5 and J usage is TRBJ2-7, with 11 bases lining up with TRBD1. Sequences were obtained from CD4+ T cells from blood buffy coats. This clonotype was sampled from a human donor in good health. CDR3 sequence: CASSSGRTGGGQYF. The DNA for the CDR3 is TGTGCCAGCAGTTCCGGAAGGACAGGGGGCGGGCAGTACTTC.